One and the same sample provided the 17 T cell receptor beta chains below, sequenced in a study of lymphopenia after photon versus proton radiotherapy. The protocol was immunoSEQ multiplex PCR, while the TCRdb copy is restricted to in-frame clones and leaves out a portion. Seen here are tens of thousands of clones, about 90% observed once, and the top ten hold around 10%. This sample comprised peripheral blood, obtained from a patient treated with proton-based radiotherapy. The receptors stem from an older woman with pancreatic cancer. Some clones in this sample may be carry-over from other donors' samples.

This chain uses TRBV9 with TRBJ2-5, with D possibly called TRBD1 or TRBD2 (5 bases each). Germline CDR1 SGDLS, CDR2 YYNGEE. V was pared by 4 bases and J by 0 bases, with 13 bases between. This CDR3 is 15 amino acids long. The CDR3 DNA reads TGTGCCAGCAGCCGCATCGGGGCAGACCAAGAGACCCAGTACTTC. This sequence encodes CASSRIGADQETQYF.

This clone is a singleton in its sample. This sequence joins TRBV7-6 and TRBJ2-1, with D unclear. Germline CDR1 reads SGHVS; CDR2 reads FNYEAQ. The CDR3 spans 16 residues. With 5 bases removed from V and 7 bases from J, the gap between germline ends came to 21 bases. CDR3 region: CASSADPREYKNEQFF. Here the CDR3 DNA reads TGTGCCAGCAGCGCTGACCCTAGAGAATATAAGAATGAGCAGTTCTTC.

The rearrangement links TRBV7-9 to TRBJ1-4, with unresolved D. CDR1 is SEHNR and CDR2 is FQNEAQ in the germline V gene (reference sequence). There are 14 residues in the CDR3. Trimming pared 1 base from V and 5 bases from J, leaving 8 bases between. The CDR3 spells CASSLGNKNEKLFF. CDR3 in DNA: TGTGCCAGCAGCTTAGGCAACAAGAATGAAAAACTGTTTTTT.

The chain joins TRBV7-2 to TRBJ2-7; D gene unclear. CDR3 length: 15 residues. Germline values: CDR1 SGHTA, CDR2 FQGNSA. Trimming pared 5 bases from V and 0 bases from J, leaving 14 bases between. CDR3 DNA sequence: TGTGCCAGCAGCACCCAGATAAGCTCCTCCTACGAGCAGTACTTC. This encodes CASSTQISSSYEQYF.

The chain uses TRBV23-1 and TRBJ2-2, with 9 bases identical to TRBD2. TRBV23-1 is noted as an ORF with a role that remains uncertain. V dropped 0 bases and J dropped 9; count of bases not matched to a gene: 5. The CDR3 is 15 amino acids. The CDR3 spells CASSQSPSGIRELFF. The CDR3 DNA reads as TGCGCCAGCAGTCAATCCCCTAGCGGGATCCGGGAGCTGTTTTTT.

The rearrangement uses TRBV5-1 and TRBJ2-5, with 8 bases identical to TRBD1. The CDR3 is 14 amino acids. Germline V gene sequence: CDR1 SGHRS, CDR2 YFSETQ. V dropped 7 bases and J dropped 4; count of bases not matched to a gene: 9. The DNA for the CDR3 is TGCGCCAGCGGATCTACAGGGGGTGCAGAGACCCAGTACTTC. It is translated as CASGSTGGAETQYF. The variable domain in full, completed from reference TRBV5-1 and TRBJ2-5, reads KAGVTQTPRYLIKTRGQQVTLSCSPISGHRSVSWYQQTPGQGLQFLFEYFSETQRNKGNFPGRFSGRQFSNSRSEMNVSTLELGDSALYLCASGSTGGAETQYFGPGTRLLVL.

The V and J genes are TRBV18 and TRBJ2-6, with D possibly matching TRBD2 (6 bases). This CDR3 is 19 amino acids long. The V gene lost 6 bases and the J gene lost 1 base, with 22 bases spanning the gap. Per germline, CDR1 KGHSH and CDR2 LQKENI. The DNA of the CDR3 is TGTGCCAGCTCGCGCTCGGGGACTGGATCCCCATCTGGGGCCAACGTCCTGACTTTC. It encodes CASSRSGTGSPSGANVLTF. The full variable domain, its missing parts supplied by reference TRBV18 and TRBJ2-6, is NAGVMQNPRHLVRRRGQEARLRCSPMKGHSHVYWYRQLPEEGLKFMVYLQKENIIDESGMPKERFSAEFPKEGPSILRIQQVVRGDSAAYFCASSRSGTGSPSGANVLTFGAGSRLTVL.

The chain couples TRBV10-1 to TRBJ2-3, with 8 bases lining up with TRBD2. V lost 3 bases, J lost 2 bases, and 7 bases stayed unmatched. Looked up from germline, CDR1 is WNHNN and CDR2 is SYGVQD (reference sequence). The CDR3 length is 16 residues. This CDR3 is CASSDVVGRATDTQYF. In DNA form, the CDR3 reads TGCGCCAGCAGTGATGTGGTCGGGAGGGCCACAGATACGCAGTATTTT.

The CDR3 region has the DNA TGTGCCAGCAGCCCCCGGCGGGAGGGCGGGAGAGAGACCCAGTACTTC. Translated: CASSPRREGGRETQYF. V gene TRBV14 combines with J gene TRBJ2-5; 9 bases fit TRBD2. Germline CDR1 SGHDN, CDR2 FVKESK. This CDR3 spans 16 amino acids. The ends lost 4 bases at V and 4 bases at J; junction bases unmatched: 10. The complete variable domain, with remaining parts taken from reference TRBV14 and TRBJ2-5, reads EAGVTQFPSHSVIEKGQTVTLRCDPISGHDNLYWYRRVMGKEIKFLLHFVKESKQDESGMPNNRFLAERTGGTYSTLKVQPAELEDSGVYFCASSPRREGGRETQYFGPGTRLLVL.

The chain is built from TRBV6-1 and TRBJ2-5, with D perhaps TRBD1 (5 bases). CDR3 size: 14 residues. The germline CDR1 and CDR2 sequences are MNHNS and SASEGT. V was clipped by 5 bases and J by 4 bases, with 14 bases between them. The CDR3 sequence: CASSPQGIGETQYF. DNA for the CDR3: TGTGCCAGCAGTCCCCAGGGAATCGGAGAGACCCAGTACTTC.

The chain combines TRBV5-4 with TRBJ1-1, with a tentative D call TRBD1 (5 bases). Germline V gene data show CDR1 as SGHNT and CDR2 as YYREEE (reference sequence). V was clipped by 0 bases and J by 4 bases, with 10 bases between them. The CDR3 spans 14 residues. The CDR3 region has the DNA TGTGCCAGCAGCTTGGGTCGGGGGGGCACTGAAGCTTTCTTT. Protein product: CASSLGRGGTEAFF.

This sequence joins TRBV27 and TRBJ2-2; 9 bases line up with TRBD1. Germline V lookup: CDR1 MNHEY, CDR2 SMNVEV (reference sequence). The V segment lost 8 bases and the J segment 4 bases; nucleotides outside the gene matches: 8. CDR3 size: 15 residues. The DNA of the CDR3 is TGTGCCAGCTCCCGAGGACAGGGGATCACCGGGGAGCTGTTTTTT. Its protein product is CASSRGQGITGELFF.

This clone is labeled as medium-sized (0.01 to 0.1%). This rearrangement joins TRBV14 to TRBJ2-7; D not resolved. CDR1 and CDR2 (germline): SGHDN, FVKESK. The CDR3 covers 13 residues. Trimming removed 3 bases at V and 1 base at J, with 7 bases between. The CDR3 bases are TGTGCCAGCAGCCACATGGAATCCTACGAGCAGTACTTC. This gives the protein CASSHMESYEQYF. Full variable domain (remainder filled in from reference TRBV14 and TRBJ2-7): EAGVTQFPSHSVIEKGQTVTLRCDPISGHDNLYWYRRVMGKEIKFLLHFVKESKQDESGMPNNRFLAERTGGTYSTLKVQPAELEDSGVYFCASSHMESYEQYFGPGTRLTVT.

The V call is TRBV19, the J call TRBJ1-2; 7 bases fit TRBD1. Germline V gene lookup returns CDR1 LNHDA and CDR2 SQIVND (reference sequence). The CDR3 has 14 amino acids. The trim removed 4 bases at V and 4 bases at J, leaving 6 bases unmatched. This chain's CDR3 is CASSNRGLIYGYTF. CDR3 DNA sequence: TGTGCCAGTAGTAACAGGGGATTGATCTATGGCTACACCTTC.

The chain links TRBV5-5 to TRBJ2-4, with TRBD1 matching 7 bases. Germline V gives CDR1 SGHKS, CDR2 YYEKEE (reference sequence). With 5 bases clipped from V and 7 bases from J, the junction kept 6 bases outside the gene matches. The length of the CDR3 is 13 residues. CDR3 in amino acids: CASRPQGDNIQYF. For the CDR3, the DNA is TGTGCCAGCAGACCCCAGGGGGACAACATTCAGTACTTC.

The chain has TRBV6-6 and TRBJ1-2, with TRBD1 identical over 7 bases. The CDR3 has 14 residues. CDR1 and CDR2 (germline): MNHNY, SVGAGI (reference sequence). V was pared by 7 bases and J by 7 bases, with 12 bases of the junction left unmatched. DNA of the CDR3: TGTGCCAGCATTTCGACAGGGCATGAAGGTGGCTACACCTTC. Protein product: CASISTGHEGGYTF.

In this sample, this clone turned up once. V and J are TRBV30 and TRBJ2-2, with a tentative D call TRBD1 (5 bases). There are 15 residues in the CDR3. Trimming took off 0 bases at V and 6 bases at J, with 14 bases between the two ends. Germline V lookup: CDR1 GTSNPN, CDR2 SVGIG (reference sequence). This CDR3 reads CAWSVIRDGAGELFF. CDR3 nucleotides: TGTGCCTGGAGTGTAATCAGGGATGGGGCCGGGGAGCTGTTTTTT.